Shown below are 24 T cell receptor beta chains from a single sample sequenced in a study of cytomegalovirus exposure and HLA in healthy donors. The PCR contained 60 Vbeta and 13 Jbeta primers. Sequencing was performed with immunoSEQ multiplex PCR; in TCRdb, only in-frame clones are kept and a portion is missing. The sample records approximately 89,000 clones, about 75% being singletons. The sample was PBMCs. These TCRs come from a man aged 25-40 years in good health and CMV-seropositive.

This clone was counted only a few times. This sequence joins TRBV6-6 and TRBJ2-3; unclear D gene. Trimming shortened V by 3 bases and J by 0 bases, and 10 bases separated the two germline ends. The germline V gene encodes CDR1 MNHNY and CDR2 SVGAGI (reference sequence). The CDR3 is 15 residues long. CDR3 protein: CASSYRVFSTDTQYF. The CDR3 DNA sequence: TGTGCCAGCAGTTATCGGGTTTTTAGCACAGATACGCAGTATTTT.

This chain joins TRBV10-2 and TRBJ2-7; 9 bases fit TRBD1. This CDR3 has 14 residues. Trimming at V came to 6 bases and at J to 2 bases, leaving 5 bases not matched to a gene. Germline V CDR1 and CDR2: WSHSY, SAAADI. CDR3 bases: TGCGCCAGCAGCTTGGGACAGGGACCCTACGAGCAGTACTTC. Protein product: CASSLGQGPYEQYF.

In this sample, this clone turned up once. V and J are TRBV11-3 and TRBJ1-6; possible D gene TRBD1, 6 bases. The CDR3 totals 13 residues. Germline CDR1 and CDR2: SGHNT and YENEEA. Trimming stripped 4 bases from V and 10 bases from J, with 11 bases between. DNA of the CDR3: TGTGCCAGCAGCTCCTACAGGGACTCACCCCTCCACTTT. This encodes CASSSYRDSPLHF.

This sequence joins TRBV7-9 and TRBJ1-4; D is unclear. Germline CDR1 is SEHNR and CDR2 is FQNEAQ (reference sequence). The V gene lost 6 bases and the J gene lost 6 bases, with 14 bases spanning the gap. The CDR3 is 14 residues long. The CDR3 reads CASSRGGFDEKLFF. DNA for the CDR3: TGTGCCAGCAGTCGAGGCGGGTTTGATGAAAAACTGTTTTTT.

This sequence joins TRBV9 and TRBJ2-2; no firm D call. CDR3 length: 13 residues. Per the germline V gene, CDR1 is SGDLS and CDR2 is YYNGEE. Trimming pared 1 base from V and 4 bases from J, leaving 5 bases between. CDR3: CASSVSGTGELFF. The DNA of the CDR3 is TGTGCCAGCAGCGTATCCGGCACCGGGGAGCTGTTTTTT. Full variable domain (missing parts from reference TRBV9 and TRBJ2-2): DSGVTQTPKHLITATGQRVTLRCSPRSGDLSVYWYQQSLDQGLQFLIQYYNGEERAKGNILERFSAQQFPDLHSELNLSSLELGDSALYFCASSVSGTGELFFGEGSRLTVL.

J is TRBJ1-1 and V is TRBV9; D perhaps matches TRBD1 (6 bases). Germline V gene sequence: CDR1 SGDLS, CDR2 YYNGEE. The CDR3 contains 14 residues. The V gene lost 4 bases and the J gene lost 0 bases, with 10 bases spanning the gap. The CDR3 reads CASSTWDMNTEAFF. The CDR3 DNA sequence: TGTGCCAGCAGCACCTGGGACATGAACACTGAAGCTTTCTTT.

The V and J genes are TRBV2 and TRBJ2-5; the match to TRBD2 covers 9 bases. V was pared by 1 base and J by 5 bases, with 2 bases of the junction left unmatched. Germline V lookup: CDR1 SNHLY, CDR2 FYNNEI. The CDR3 contains 14 residues. CDR3 sequence: CASSEGTSVETQYF. CDR3 nucleotides: TGTGCCAGCAGTGAAGGGACTAGCGTTGAGACCCAGTACTTC.

This chain links TRBV6-1 with TRBJ1-1; D may be TRBD1 (6 bases). This CDR3 contains 15 residues. Germline lookup yields CDR1 MNHNS and CDR2 SASEGT. Trimming pared 2 bases from V and 1 base from J, leaving 11 bases between. The CDR3 spells CASSEFTGPNTEAFF. The CDR3 nucleotides are TGTGCCAGCAGTGAATTTACAGGGCCGAACACTGAAGCTTTCTTT.

The rearrangement joins TRBV14 to TRBJ2-7, with 8 bases fitting TRBD1. Germline V gene lookup returns CDR1 SGHDN and CDR2 FVKESK. The V gene end was trimmed by 4 bases and the J gene end by 3 bases; junction bases not matched to a gene: 8. This CDR3 spans 15 amino acids. The CDR3 is CASSLRDRLGYEQYF. The CDR3 DNA is TGTGCCAGCAGCCTTCGGGACAGGTTGGGCTACGAGCAGTACTTC.

V gene TRBV7-3 combines with J gene TRBJ2-3, with 12 bases matching TRBD2. This CDR3 contains 15 residues. The ends lost 5 bases at V and 9 bases at J; junction bases unmatched: 9. Germline V gives CDR1 SGHTA, CDR2 FQGTGA. In DNA form, the CDR3 reads TGTGCCAGCAGCCCCCGAGCTAGCGGGGGGGCCACGCAGTATTTT. This codes for CASSPRASGGATQYF.

The CDR3 loop reads CATNLASGNEKLFF. The DNA for the CDR3 is TGTGCCACCAATTTGGCTTCGGGAAATGAAAAACTGTTTTTT. This chain connects TRBV15 to TRBJ1-4; D gene unclear. Trimming left V 7 bases short and J 5 bases short, with 14 bases between. Germline CDR1 and CDR2: LNHNV and YYDKDF (reference sequence). The CDR3 has 14 amino acids.

With respect to this clone: Compared with germline, one end of the junction differs, possibly owing to a read error. The chain employs TRBV7-7 and TRBJ2-5; D uncertain. Germline-derived CDR1 and CDR2 are SSHAT and FNYEAQ (reference sequence). This CDR3 has 13 residues. The CDR3 nucleotides are TGTGCTAGCAGCTTAGAACTCCAAGAGACCCAGTACTTC. As protein: CASSLELQETQYF.

This clone was recorded only once. The chain employs TRBV7-9 and TRBJ1-6, with 7 nucleotides matching TRBD1. The CDR3 is 14 residues long. V shed 3 bases and J 8 bases; nucleotides not matched to a gene: 4. Germline CDR1 and CDR2: SEHNR and FQNEAQ (reference sequence). CDR3 residues: CASSFTTGDSPLHF. CDR3 nucleotides: TGTGCCAGCAGCTTTACAACAGGGGATTCACCCCTCCACTTT.

The rearrangement links TRBV18 to TRBJ1-5, with TRBD1 identical over 7 bases. The germline V gene has CDR1 KGHSH and CDR2 LQKENI. Trimming at V came to 6 bases and at J to 4 bases, leaving 6 bases not matched to a gene. CDR3 size: 14 residues. The CDR3 nucleotides are TGTGCCAGCTCTACGGGACAGCCAAATCAGCCCCAGCATTTT. Amino acid sequence: CASSTGQPNQPQHF.

The V gene is TRBV7-9, the J gene TRBJ1-5; D is undetermined. This CDR3 is built from 12 residues. Per the germline V gene, CDR1 is SEHNR and CDR2 is FQNEAQ (reference sequence). V was clipped by 1 base and J by 6 bases, with 4 bases between them. CDR3 residues: CASSLGVQPQHF. In nucleotides, the CDR3 is TGTGCCAGCAGCTTAGGAGTTCAGCCCCAGCATTTT.

Only a few counts were recorded for this clone. The gene calls are TRBV5-6 and TRBJ2-1; 8 positions match TRBD2. This CDR3 region has 16 residues. Germline V gene data show CDR1 as SGHDT and CDR2 as YYEEEE. V shed 3 bases, J shed 7 bases, and the junction held 12 bases outside the gene matches. CDR3 sequence (DNA): TGTGCCAGCAGCTCCCCGCTTTATGCTAGCGGGAATGAGCAGTTCTTC. Translating gives CASSSPLYASGNEQFF.

This clone has a single count. CDR3 in DNA: TGCAGTGGAGGGATCACAGATACGCAGTATTTT. This translates into CSGGITDTQYF. V and J are TRBV20-1 and TRBJ2-3, with D possibly matching TRBD2 (5 bases). This CDR3 is built from 11 residues. V dropped 7 bases and J dropped 2 bases, with 7 bases sitting between them. CDR1 is DFQATT and CDR2 is SNEGSKA in the germline V gene (reference sequence).

J is TRBJ1-1 and V is TRBV9; TRBD1 matches at 8 bases. V dropped 5 bases and J dropped 10; count of bases not matched to a gene: 10. Germline lookup yields CDR1 SGDLS and CDR2 YYNGEE. The CDR3 runs to 13 residues. For the CDR3, the DNA is TGTGCCAGCAGGGTTGCGACAGGGGACGCAGCTTTCTTT. Translation: CASRVATGDAAFF.

This sequence joins TRBV10-3 and TRBJ2-4; D might be TRBD2 (6 bases). This CDR3 has 13 amino acids. Deletions cut 0 bases from V and 8 bases from J, with 8 bases between. Germline V gene sequence: CDR1 ENHRY, CDR2 SYGVKD. The CDR3 protein is CAISESGGDIQYF. CDR3 nucleotides: TGTGCCATCAGTGAGTCGGGGGGTGACATTCAGTACTTC.

In the case of this clone: Likely a read error: the CDR3 ends without its conserved phenylalanine or tryptophan. The DNA is omitted, as the CDR3 cannot be located on it reliably, and the CDR3 follows TCRdb's listing. The chain is built from TRBV20-1 and TRBJ1-1; no check of the table's D call, TRBD1, against the DNA was made. Germline CDR1 DFQATT, CDR2 SNEGSKA (reference sequence). The CDR3 extends over 11 residues, inclusive of both ends. CDR3 protein: CSARGQVLFLD.

This rearrangement joins TRBV4-2 to TRBJ2-7, with 14 bases that match TRBD2. This CDR3 comprises 17 residues. V gave up 1 base and J gave up 1 base; unmatched junction bases: 3. Germline CDR1 and CDR2: LGHNA and YNFKEQ. In DNA form, the CDR3 reads TGTGCCAGCAGCCAAGTCGGGACTAGCGGGGGATCCTACGAGCAGTACTTC. This encodes CASSQVGTSGGSYEQYF.

V usage is TRBV6-6 and J usage is TRBJ1-5; D uncertain. Trimming removed 1 base from V and 5 bases from J, with 3 bases in between. Germline CDR1 MNHNY, CDR2 SVGAGI (reference sequence). This CDR3 comprises 12 residues. This chain's CDR3 is CASSYLDQPQHF. CDR3 nucleotides: TGTGCCAGCAGTTACTTAGATCAGCCCCAGCATTTT.

The chain combines TRBV7-9 with TRBJ1-4, with TRBD1 identical over 7 bases. V lost 1 base and J lost 0; bases outside the gene matches: 5. CDR3 size: 17 residues. CDR1 SEHNR and CDR2 FQNEAQ come from the germline V gene (reference sequence). The CDR3 nucleotides read TGTGCCAGCAGCTTAGGACAGGGAACCGCAACTAATGAAAAACTGTTTTTT. It yields the protein CASSLGQGTATNEKLFF.

The chain has TRBV9 and TRBJ2-5; 16 bases line up with TRBD2. Germline V gene data show CDR1 as SGDLS and CDR2 as YYNGEE. The V and J ends lost 4 bases and 9 bases, in that order; junction bases with no gene match: 3. There are 14 residues in the CDR3. The CDR3 is CASSPGTSGGAQYF. The CDR3, as DNA: TGTGCCAGCAGCCCCGGGACTAGCGGGGGGGCCCAGTACTTC. The whole variable domain, remainder taken from reference TRBV9 and TRBJ2-5, is DSGVTQTPKHLITATGQRVTLRCSPRSGDLSVYWYQQSLDQGLQFLIQYYNGEERAKGNILERFSAQQFPDLHSELNLSSLELGDSALYFCASSPGTSGGAQYFGPGTRLLVL.